This T cell receptor beta chain was identified during a study of molecular identifiers for immune sequencing clone quantification. As concerns this clonotype: It may be a read error: a sequence one base away is much more abundant.

V lost 1 base, J lost 7 bases, and 13 bases lay in between. Germline values: CDR1 SEHNR, CDR2 FQNEAQ (reference sequence). This CDR3 region has 15 residues. Naive CD8 T cells underwent sorting with the CD8+CD4-CCR7+CD45RA+ definition. TCRdb re-derived calls from the PCR reads in MiXCR, one entry per CDR3 protein. The repertoire holds about 640,000 distinct CDR3 sequences, with just under 20% as singletons. The chain is built from TRBV7-9 and TRBJ2-2, with D unresolved. Source material: naive CD8+ T cells from blood, with Jurkat cell RNA spiked in. Subset indicated: FACS-sorted CD8+CD4-CCR7+CD45RA+ naive T cells. The source is a human donor in good health. Some libraries in this study had Jurkat cell RNA spiked in. The DNA of the CDR3 is TGTGCCAGCAGCTTAGAACCCGTAGGCTTCGGGGAGCTGTTTTTT. This translates into CASSLEPVGFGELFF.